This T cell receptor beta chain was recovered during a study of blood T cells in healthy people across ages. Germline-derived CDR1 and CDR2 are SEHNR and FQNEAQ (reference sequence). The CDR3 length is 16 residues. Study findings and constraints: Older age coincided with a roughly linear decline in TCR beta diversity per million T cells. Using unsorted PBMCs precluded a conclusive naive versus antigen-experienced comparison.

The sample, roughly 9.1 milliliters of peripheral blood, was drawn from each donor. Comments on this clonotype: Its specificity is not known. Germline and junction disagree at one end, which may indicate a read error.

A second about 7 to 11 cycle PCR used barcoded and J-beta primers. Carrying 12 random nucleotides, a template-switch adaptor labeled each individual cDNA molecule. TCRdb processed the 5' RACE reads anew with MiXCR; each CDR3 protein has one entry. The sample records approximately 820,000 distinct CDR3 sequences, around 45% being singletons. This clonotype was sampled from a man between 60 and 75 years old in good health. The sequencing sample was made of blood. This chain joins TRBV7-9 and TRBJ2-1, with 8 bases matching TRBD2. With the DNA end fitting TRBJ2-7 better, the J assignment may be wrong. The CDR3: CTSSLAGRKTYNEQYF. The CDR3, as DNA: TGTACCAGCAGCTTAGCGGGACGGAAGACCTACAATGAGCAGTACTTC.